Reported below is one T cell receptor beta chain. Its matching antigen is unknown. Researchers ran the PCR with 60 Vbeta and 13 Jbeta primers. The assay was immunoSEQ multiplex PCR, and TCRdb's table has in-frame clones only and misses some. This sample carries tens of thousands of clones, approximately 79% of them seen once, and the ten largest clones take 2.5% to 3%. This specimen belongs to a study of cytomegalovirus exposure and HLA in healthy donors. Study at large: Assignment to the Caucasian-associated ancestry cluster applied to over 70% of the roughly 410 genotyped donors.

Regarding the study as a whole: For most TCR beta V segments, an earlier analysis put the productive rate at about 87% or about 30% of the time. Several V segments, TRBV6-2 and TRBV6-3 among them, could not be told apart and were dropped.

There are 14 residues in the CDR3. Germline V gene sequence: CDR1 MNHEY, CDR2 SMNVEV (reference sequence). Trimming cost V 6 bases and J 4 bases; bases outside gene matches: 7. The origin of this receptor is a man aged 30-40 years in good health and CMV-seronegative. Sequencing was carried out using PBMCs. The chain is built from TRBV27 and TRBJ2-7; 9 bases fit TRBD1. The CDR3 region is CASRLGQGRYEQYF. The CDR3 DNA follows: TGTGCCAGCAGACTAGGACAGGGGAGGTACGAGCAGTACTTC.